The text below deals with one T cell receptor (beta chain). Its antigen is unidentified. The data belong to a study of T cell repertoires in cytomegalovirus infection. In the study overall: Carrying CMV and the relevant HLA type showed in public TCR beta signatures. Study conclusions and caveats: Accumulated public TCR beta family frequency recognized individuals carrying CMV together with the relevant HLA. CMV-specific HLA-C-restricted TCR beta clonotypes dominated the ex vivo response.

With 2 bases removed from V and 4 bases from J, the gap between germline ends came to 10 bases. Germline V gene data show CDR1 as SGDLS and CDR2 as YYNGEE. CDR3 size: 14 residues. One entry per CDR3 protein, called by TCRdb with MiXCR from the reads. The table has approximately 200,000 distinct CDR3 sequences, 28% seen once. The origin of this receptor is a human donor in good health (CMV status not recorded). Some clones in this sample may be carry-over from other donors' samples. The V and J genes are TRBV9 and TRBJ1-5; possibly TRBD1 for D (5 bases). The specimen sequenced was PBMCs. This CDR3 is CASSVGVLNQPQHF. CDR3 bases: TGTGCCAGCAGCGTGGGGGTATTGAATCAGCCCCAGCATTTT.